These 10 T cell receptor beta chains were sequenced from one sample in a study of OX40 agonist ivuxolimab in advanced cancers. Assay: immunoSEQ multiplex PCR; the TCRdb copy retains only in-frame clones and omits some. The top ten clones hold less than 2% of a sample with over 30,000 clones, about 83% of them seen once. Specimen: CD4+ or CD8+ T cells sorted from blood, collected in a trial of the OX40 agonist ivuxolimab. These receptors all come from an adult with an advanced solid tumor such as melanoma, head and neck, liver or kidney cancer.

The chain links TRBV10-3 to TRBJ1-6; D is unresolved. The germline V gene encodes CDR1 ENHRY and CDR2 SYGVKD. Trimming shortened V by 2 bases and J by 9 bases, and 14 bases separated the two germline ends. CDR3 length equals 15 residues. The chain's CDR3 is CAISEPESGRSPLHF. The CDR3 nucleotides are TGTGCCATCAGTGAGCCCGAGTCAGGACGTTCACCCCTCCACTTT.

This clone was counted a single time. This chain uses TRBV5-6 with TRBJ2-1; 9 bases are a match to TRBD2. This CDR3 comprises 15 residues. V was pared by 1 base and J by 7 bases, with 6 bases of the junction left unmatched. The germline V gene has CDR1 SGHDT and CDR2 YYEEEE. The CDR3 bases are TGTGCCAGCAGCTTGATTGCGGGAGGGCCAAATGAGCAGTTCTTC. Protein product: CASSLIAGGPNEQFF. The whole variable domain, remainder taken from reference TRBV5-6 and TRBJ2-1, is DAGVTQSPTHLIKTRGQQVTLRCSPKSGHDTVSWYQQALGQGPQFIFQYYEEEERQRGNFPDRFSGHQFPNYSSELNVNALLLGDSALYLCASSLIAGGPNEQFFGPGTRLTVL.

This clone was found once. The chain recombines TRBV28 with TRBJ1-1, with TRBD1 as a possible D gene (5 bases). V was clipped by 1 base and J by 0 bases, with 9 bases between them. Germline CDR1 and CDR2: MDHEN and SYDVKM. The CDR3 length is 15 residues. The CDR3, as DNA: TGTGCCAGCAGTTTATCGGAGGGGATGAACACTGAAGCTTTCTTT. Residues: CASSLSEGMNTEAFF.

The chain links TRBV5-1 to TRBJ1-4; 11 positions match TRBD1. V was pared by 4 bases and J by 6 bases, with 2 bases of the junction left unmatched. Germline CDR1 reads SGHRS; CDR2 reads YFSETQ. This CDR3 has 14 residues. The CDR3: CASSPGQGDEKLFF. CDR3 bases: TGCGCCAGCAGCCCGGGACAGGGGGATGAAAAACTGTTTTTT.

This chain uses TRBV5-1 with TRBJ2-2; TRBD2 matches at 11 bases. Germline V gene sequence: CDR1 SGHRS, CDR2 YFSETQ. The CDR3 has 16 residues. The junction had 2 bases not matched to a gene; V was cut back by 3 bases and J by 1 base. CDR3 amino acids: CASSSGTSGNTGELFF. The CDR3 DNA reads as TGCGCCAGCAGCTCGGGGACTAGCGGGAACACCGGGGAGCTGTTTTTT. The full variable domain, completed using reference TRBV5-1 and TRBJ2-2, is KAGVTQTPRYLIKTRGQQVTLSCSPISGHRSVSWYQQTPGQGLQFLFEYFSETQRNKGNFPGRFSGRQFSNSRSEMNVSTLELGDSALYLCASSSGTSGNTGELFFGEGSRLTVL.

The chain is built from TRBV19 and TRBJ2-3; D uncertain. The CDR3 runs to 11 residues. Trimming cost V 7 bases and J 0 bases, with 2 bases left between them. Germline V gene lookup returns CDR1 LNHDA and CDR2 SQIVND (reference sequence). The CDR3: CASMSTDTQYF. As DNA, the CDR3 is TGTGCCAGTATGAGCACAGATACGCAGTATTTT.

This chain joins TRBV9 and TRBJ2-5; TRBD2 agrees at 13 bases. Germline trimming cut 0 bases from V and 4 bases from J; bases unmatched to any gene: 0. The CDR3 is 15 residues long. Germline-derived CDR1 and CDR2 are SGDLS and YYNGEE. Here the CDR3 reads CASSVGLAGGETQYF. CDR3 DNA: TGTGCCAGCAGCGTAGGACTAGCGGGGGGAGAGACCCAGTACTTC.

The chain employs TRBV7-2 and TRBJ2-3; D perhaps matches TRBD2 (6 bases). The V gene lost 5 bases and the J gene lost 5 bases, with 20 bases spanning the gap. The CDR3 runs 16 residues. Germline V gene data show CDR1 as SGHTA and CDR2 as FQGNSA. This chain's CDR3 is CASSPQGGGEIDTQYF. The CDR3 DNA reads as TGTGCCAGCAGCCCGCAAGGTGGCGGGGAGATAGATACGCAGTATTTT. Looking up the rest from reference TRBV7-2 and TRBJ2-3 gives the full variable domain: GAGVSQSPSNKVTEKGKDVELRCDPISGHTALYWYRQSLGQGLEFLIYFQGNSAPDKSGLPSDRFSAERTGGSVSTLTIQRTQQEDSAVYLCASSPQGGGEIDTQYFGPGTRLTVL.

This chain links TRBV15 with TRBJ1-1; D gene ambiguous. The V end lost 2 bases, the J end lost 1 base, and 5 bases lay between the germline ends. Germline loops: CDR1 LNHNV, CDR2 YYDKDF (reference sequence). The length of the CDR3 is 13 residues. CDR3 coding DNA: TGTGCCACCAGCAGAATGTGGAACACTGAAGCTTTCTTT. Translating gives CATSRMWNTEAFF.

The rearrangement uses TRBV7-8 and TRBJ2-5; 7 bases match TRBD1. The CDR3 is 14 amino acids. The J segment lost 6 bases and the V segment lost 5 bases, leaving 9 bases of the junction unmatched. Germline V gives CDR1 SGHVS, CDR2 FQNEAQ. The CDR3 spells CASSTTGVGKTQYF. The CDR3 DNA reads TGTGCCAGCAGCACTACAGGGGTCGGAAAGACCCAGTACTTC.